What follows are 30 T cell receptor beta chains derived from one specimen sequenced in a study of T cell changes during pregnancy in multiple sclerosis. The method was immunoSEQ multiplex PCR; TCRdb's version includes in-frame clones alone and lacks a portion of them. The sample has about 110,000 clones; 80% to 95% are singletons. Material: peripheral blood, obtained after pregnancy. Receptors were obtained from a female donor with multiple sclerosis, enrolled in a pregnancy study.

This rearrangement joins TRBV6-5 to TRBJ2-7, with no clear D. Trimming pared 5 bases from V and 4 bases from J, leaving 6 bases between. The length of the CDR3 is 11 residues. The germline V gene encodes CDR1 MNHEY and CDR2 SVGAGI. CDR3 sequence: CASSQKYEQYF. CDR3 coding DNA: TGTGCCAGCAGTCAAAAATACGAGCAGTACTTC.

The CDR3 DNA is TGCGCCAGCAGGCCAACAGGGGGGATCTCCTACGAGCAGTACTTC. Its translation is CASRPTGGISYEQYF. The chain joins TRBV4-1 to TRBJ2-7; 8 bases are shared with TRBD1. The V and J ends lost 6 bases and 0 bases, in that order; junction bases with no gene match: 7. Germline V gene lookup returns CDR1 MGHRA and CDR2 YSYEKL. This CDR3 region has 15 residues.

The chain links TRBV28 to TRBJ2-7, with 8 bases that match TRBD1. Trimming took 4 bases from V and 2 from J; bases not matched to a gene: 7. There are 15 residues in the CDR3. Germline CDR1 MDHEN, CDR2 SYDVKM. CDR3 sequence: CASSSTGEAPYEQYF. For the CDR3, the DNA is TGTGCCAGCAGTTCGACAGGGGAGGCCCCCTACGAGCAGTACTTC.

J is TRBJ2-6 and V is TRBV30; D might be TRBD1 (5 bases). The V end lost 6 bases, the J end lost 0 bases, and 18 bases lay between the germline ends. Germline loops: CDR1 GTSNPN, CDR2 SVGIG (reference sequence). There are 17 residues in the CDR3. The CDR3 is CACLPGRTSSGANVLTF. DNA for the CDR3: TGTGCCTGTTTACCCGGACGGACAAGCTCTGGGGCCAACGTCCTGACTTTC.

This rearrangement joins TRBV6-1 to TRBJ1-3; D gene uncertain. The CDR3 covers 13 residues. V lost 5 bases and J 5 bases, leaving 10 bases between the germline ends. Germline V gene sequence: CDR1 MNHNS, CDR2 SASEGT. CDR3 amino acids: CASSPGERNTIYF. CDR3 nucleotide sequence: TGTGCCAGCAGTCCTGGGGAGCGAAACACCATATATTTT.

This chain connects TRBV28 to TRBJ2-3, with a weak D call TRBD1 (6 bases). CDR3 length equals 14 residues. CDR1 is MDHEN, CDR2 SYDVKM, per germline. Trimming pared 3 bases from V and 4 bases from J, leaving 11 bases between. The CDR3 DNA is TGTGCCAGCAGTTTCGCGCGACAGGCAGATACGCAGTATTTT. Translated, it gives CASSFARQADTQYF.

The chain carries TRBV18 and TRBJ2-7, with D maybe TRBD2 (7 bases). V lost 2 bases and J lost 7, with 12 bases in between. The CDR3 totals 13 residues. Germline-derived CDR1 and CDR2 are KGHSH and LQKENI. CDR3 DNA: TGTGCCAGCTCACCAAGCCGGGGGGCGGAGCAGTACTTC. Protein product: CASSPSRGAEQYF.

The chain combines TRBV15 with TRBJ2-7, with D unclear. Germline V gene lookup returns CDR1 LNHNV and CDR2 YYDKDF (reference sequence). V was pared by 5 bases and J by 4 bases, with 21 bases between. The CDR3 sequence is 16 residues long. The chain's CDR3 is CATSVSAAFSHYEQYF. CDR3 coding DNA: TGTGCCACCAGCGTCAGTGCCGCCTTCAGTCATTACGAGCAGTACTTC.

The chain joins TRBV19 to TRBJ2-3; 7 nucleotides align to TRBD1. Germline V gene lookup returns CDR1 LNHDA and CDR2 SQIVND (reference sequence). The V gene end was trimmed by 6 bases and the J gene end by 2 bases; junction bases not matched to a gene: 11. This CDR3 has 16 amino acids. In nucleotides, the CDR3 is TGTGCCAGTAGCGAGATGGGACAGCAATTCACAGATACGCAGTATTTT. This encodes CASSEMGQQFTDTQYF.

The chain employs TRBV7-6 and TRBJ2-7; TRBD2 might be the D (5 bases). This CDR3 has 12 amino acids. CDR1 SGHVS and CDR2 FNYEAQ come from the germline V gene. V lost 3 bases, J lost 6 bases, and 9 bases lay in between. CDR3 sequence: CASSLAGGEQYF. CDR3 sequence (DNA): TGTGCCAGCAGCTTGGCGGGCGGCGAGCAGTACTTC. The full variable domain, its missing parts supplied by reference TRBV7-6 and TRBJ2-7, is GAGVSQSPRYKVTKRGQDVALRCDPISGHVSLYWYRQALGQGPEFLTYFNYEAQQDKSGLPNDRFSAERPEGSISTLTIQRTEQRDSAMYRCASSLAGGEQYFGPGTRLTVT.

The chain is built from TRBV6-5 and TRBJ1-1; 9 bases are shared with TRBD1. This CDR3 is 13 amino acids long. V shed 6 bases and J 5 bases; nucleotides not matched to a gene: 4. The germline V gene encodes CDR1 MNHEY and CDR2 SVGAGI. CDR3 sequence reads: CASRDRGDTEAFF. The CDR3 coding sequence is TGTGCCAGCAGGGACAGGGGAGATACTGAAGCTTTCTTT.

This clone was detected only a few times. The gene calls are TRBV27 and TRBJ1-1, with 11 nucleotides matching TRBD1. V was clipped by 3 bases and J by 0 bases; unmatched bases: 3. The CDR3 totals 16 residues. Per the germline V gene, CDR1 is MNHEY and CDR2 is SMNVEV (reference sequence). CDR3 DNA: TGTGCCAGCAGTTTCGGACAGGGGGCCGTGAACACTGAAGCTTTCTTT. It codes for CASSFGQGAVNTEAFF.

This clone was counted between two and nine times. The rearrangement links TRBV27 to TRBJ1-4; 7 positions match TRBD1. This CDR3 comprises 14 residues. Germline lookup yields CDR1 MNHEY and CDR2 SMNVEV (reference sequence). V trimming: 3 bases; J trimming: 8 bases; junction bases outside the gene matches: 6. The CDR3 DNA reads TGTGCCAGCAGTTTGACAGGGTTAGGGGAAAAACTGTTTTTT. Translation gives CASSLTGLGEKLFF.

V and J are TRBV7-9 and TRBJ2-3; D is perhaps TRBD2 (6 bases). The germline CDR1 and CDR2 sequences are SEHNR and FQNEAQ (reference sequence). V lost 1 base, J lost 2 bases, and 13 bases lay in between. There are 16 residues in the CDR3. The CDR3 protein is CASSLGWDSYTDTQYF. The DNA of the CDR3 is TGTGCCAGCAGCTTAGGGTGGGACTCATACACAGATACGCAGTATTTT.

The V and J genes are TRBV4-1 and TRBJ2-3; 7 bases match TRBD2. Germline loops: CDR1 MGHRA, CDR2 YSYEKL. The CDR3 is 15 residues long. J gave up 0 bases and V 5 bases, and 5 bases lay outside the gene matches. In DNA form, the CDR3 reads TGCGCCAGCAGCGGGGAGGGACGGAGCACAGATACGCAGTATTTT. Translation: CASSGEGRSTDTQYF.

This chain joins TRBV19 and TRBJ2-1; the match to TRBD1 covers 7 bases. J gave up 5 bases and V 7 bases, and 8 bases lay outside the gene matches. The CDR3 is made up of 14 amino acids. Germline CDR1 LNHDA, CDR2 SQIVND (reference sequence). CDR3: CASIDRDGDNEQFF. CDR3 DNA sequence: TGTGCCAGTATTGACAGGGATGGGGACAATGAGCAGTTCTTC. Full variable domain (remainder filled in from reference TRBV19 and TRBJ2-1): DGGITQSPKYLFRKEGQNVTLSCEQNLNHDAMYWYRQDPGQGLRLIYYSQIVNDFQKGDIAEGYSVSREKKESFPLTVTSAQKNPTAFYLCASIDRDGDNEQFFGPGTRLTVL.

This sequence joins TRBV30 and TRBJ1-3; TRBD1 is a possible D gene (5 bases). The germline CDR1 and CDR2 sequences are GTSNPN and SVGIG (reference sequence). Trimming removed 5 bases from V and 4 bases from J, with 12 bases in between. CDR3 length: 13 residues. CDR3 bases: TGTGCCTGGGATCAGGGTGCAGGAAACACCATATATTTT. This encodes CAWDQGAGNTIYF.

The chain carries TRBV6-5 and TRBJ2-2, with D unclear. Deletions cut 6 bases from V and 2 bases from J, with 13 bases between. Germline V gives CDR1 MNHEY, CDR2 SVGAGI. CDR3 length: 15 amino acids. Here the CDR3 DNA reads TGTGCCAGCAGCGTGGCCACCAGTAACACCGGGGAGCTGTTTTTT. It specifies CASSVATSNTGELFF.

On this clone itself: Distinct nucleotide sequences in the sample also encode this CDR3. The chain recombines TRBV2 with TRBJ1-1; D ambiguous. Germline V lookup: CDR1 SNHLY, CDR2 FYNNEI. CDR3 length: 13 amino acids. V shed 3 bases and J shed 1 base, with 6 bases lying between them. This CDR3 reads CASSDRENTEAFF. The CDR3 DNA follows: TGTGCCAGCAGTGATCGGGAGAACACTGAAGCTTTCTTT.

The V gene is TRBV4-1, the J gene TRBJ2-7; D might be TRBD2 (6 bases). Trimming removed 1 base at V and 6 bases at J, with 16 bases between. This CDR3 is 15 amino acids long. Germline CDR1 and CDR2: MGHRA and YSYEKL. The CDR3 spells CASSQGDWRASEQYF. CDR3 DNA sequence: TGCGCCAGCAGCCAAGGGGATTGGAGGGCCTCCGAGCAGTACTTC.

The chain recombines TRBV7-2 with TRBJ1-2, with TRBD1 matching over 8 bases. Germline V gene sequence: CDR1 SGHTA, CDR2 FQGNSA. The CDR3 spans 14 residues. With 7 bases clipped from V and 8 bases from J, the junction kept 12 bases outside the gene matches. The CDR3 protein is CASTPSPGGWGYTF. The CDR3 bases are TGTGCCAGCACCCCCTCTCCAGGGGGCTGGGGCTACACCTTC. The full variable domain, in which reference TRBV7-2 and TRBJ1-2 provide the parts outside the CDR3, is GAGVSQSPSNKVTEKGKDVELRCDPISGHTALYWYRQSLGQGLEFLIYFQGNSAPDKSGLPSDRFSAERTGGSVSTLTIQRTQQEDSAVYLCASTPSPGGWGYTFGSGTRLTVV.

The chain carries TRBV6-1 and TRBJ2-7; TRBD1 agrees at 9 bases. V was pared by 6 bases and J by 2 bases, with 5 bases of the junction left unmatched. CDR3 length: 14 residues. In germline, CDR1 is MNHNS, CDR2 SASEGT. The CDR3 DNA is TGTGCCAGCAGGCAGACAGGGGGTCCCTACGAGCAGTACTTC. Residues: CASRQTGGPYEQYF.

V gene TRBV19 combines with J gene TRBJ1-1; weak D call: TRBD1 (6 bases). This CDR3 has 15 residues. Germline CDR1 LNHDA, CDR2 SQIVND (reference sequence). Trimming left V 6 bases short and J 11 bases short, with 25 bases between. The CDR3 coding sequence is TGTGCCAGTAGAGTAGGGGGATTCGGGCCGAGGGGGGCTTTCTTT. Protein product: CASRVGGFGPRGAFF.

The CDR3 protein is CASSLGDRDPPNTEAFF. For the CDR3, the DNA is TGTGCCAGCAGCTTGGGGGACAGGGATCCTCCGAACACTGAAGCTTTCTTT. The rearrangement uses TRBV5-4 and TRBJ1-1, with 9 positions matching TRBD1. Germline V gene lookup returns CDR1 SGHNT and CDR2 YYREEE (reference sequence). V trimming: 0 bases; J trimming: 1 base; junction bases outside the gene matches: 7. This CDR3 is 17 amino acids long.

V is TRBV7-2 and J is TRBJ2-1; 10 bases are shared with TRBD2. With 3 bases clipped from V and 7 bases from J, the junction kept 12 bases outside the gene matches. The CDR3 extends over 17 amino acids. CDR1 SGHTA and CDR2 FQGNSA come from the germline V gene. The DNA for the CDR3 is TGTGCCAGCAGCTTTAGCGCTAGCGGGGGCCACGCAAATGAGCAGTTCTTC. Amino acids: CASSFSASGGHANEQFF.

This clone was seen only once. The chain has TRBV5-1 and TRBJ2-7; 7 bases agree with TRBD2. Germline assignment: CDR1 SGHRS and CDR2 YFSETQ. The CDR3 has 14 amino acids. Trimming removed 0 bases from V and 3 bases from J; junction bases left unmatched: 3. Written as DNA, the CDR3 is TGCGCCAGCAGCTTGGGGGAGGGGAGCTACGAGCAGTACTTC. It yields the protein CASSLGEGSYEQYF.

The chain joins TRBV5-1 to TRBJ1-2, with 8 bases matching TRBD1. V was pared by 4 bases and J by 0 bases, with 5 bases of the junction left unmatched. The CDR3 sequence is 15 residues long. CDR1 and CDR2 from the germline V gene are SGHRS and YFSETQ. The CDR3 nucleotides read TGCGCCAGCAGCGGAAAACAGGGGGCTAACTATGGCTACACCTTC. Amino acid sequence: CASSGKQGANYGYTF.

The count of this clone is one. The chain employs TRBV7-2 and TRBJ2-7; tentative D call: TRBD2 (6 bases). Germline CDR1 and CDR2: SGHTA and FQGNSA. CDR3 length equals 12 residues. V was trimmed by 7 bases and J by 7 bases, leaving 14 bases between them. The CDR3 is CASTKLAEEQYF. Written as DNA, the CDR3 is TGTGCCAGCACTAAACTAGCTGAGGAGCAGTACTTC.

The CDR3 region has the DNA TGTGCCTGGAGGGTTAGGACTAGCGGGAGGGGAGCGCAGTACTTC. Protein sequence: CAWRVRTSGRGAQYF. The V call is TRBV30, the J call TRBJ2-7; 15 bases align to TRBD2. With 3 bases clipped from V and 9 bases from J, the junction kept 9 bases outside the gene matches. The CDR3 consists of 15 residues. Germline CDR1 reads GTSNPN; CDR2 reads SVGIG (reference sequence). The complete variable domain, with remaining parts taken from reference TRBV30 and TRBJ2-7, reads SQTIHQWPATLVQPVGSPLSLECTVEGTSNPNLYWYRQAAGRGLQLLFYSVGIGQISSEVPQNLSASRPQDRQFILSSKKLLLSDSGFYLCAWRVRTSGRGAQYFGPGTRLTVT.

The CDR3 sequence: CASSPGAGGRAGDTQYF. The CDR3 DNA is TGTGCCAGCAGCCCCGGGGCGGGCGGGAGGGCAGGAGATACGCAGTATTTT. The V call is TRBV7-3, the J call TRBJ2-3, with TRBD2 identical over 9 bases. Germline CDR1 is SGHTA and CDR2 is FQGTGA. Trimming cost V 5 bases and J 5 bases; bases outside gene matches: 14. The length of the CDR3 is 17 residues. The variable domain in full, completed from reference TRBV7-3 and TRBJ2-3, reads GAGVSQTPSNKVTEKGKYVELRCDPISGHTALYWYRQSLGQGPEFLIYFQGTGAADDSGLPNDRFFAVRPEGSVSTLKIQRTERGDSAVYLCASSPGAGGRAGDTQYFGPGTRLTVL.